This T cell receptor beta chain came from a study of blood T cell repertoires in COVID-19. Trimming took 5 bases from V and 8 from J; bases not matched to a gene: 13. Per germline, CDR1 MNHEY and CDR2 SVGAGI. The CDR3 is 15 residues long. Authors' data handling: The assay estimated nucleated cells by amplifying reference gene primers. Profiled with immunoSEQ multiplex PCR; TCRdb holds only in-frame clones, not every one. V and J calls and clone size are as listed in that table; D and trimming were resolved from the DNA. The sample consists of roughly 250,000 clones, about four fifths of them appearing once.

The sequence was obtained from a woman aged 80 or older with acute or convalescent COVID-19. The chain carries TRBV6-5 and TRBJ1-2; 8 nucleotides align to TRBD1. Material for sequencing was peripheral blood. CDR3 bases: TGTGCCAGCAGTACCGGGACAGGTGGGGCCGGGGGCTACACCTTC. Amino acids: CASSTGTGGAGGYTF.